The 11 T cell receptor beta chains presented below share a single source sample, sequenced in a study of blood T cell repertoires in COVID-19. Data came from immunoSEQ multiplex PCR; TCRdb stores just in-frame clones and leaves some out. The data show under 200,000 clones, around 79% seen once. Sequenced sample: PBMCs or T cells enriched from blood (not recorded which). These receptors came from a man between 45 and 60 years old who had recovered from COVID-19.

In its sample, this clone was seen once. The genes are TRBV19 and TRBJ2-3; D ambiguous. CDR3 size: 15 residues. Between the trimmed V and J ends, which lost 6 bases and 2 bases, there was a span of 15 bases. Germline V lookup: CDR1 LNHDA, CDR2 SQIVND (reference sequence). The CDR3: CASSPNGGLTDTQYF. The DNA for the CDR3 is TGTGCCAGTAGCCCCAACGGCGGCCTCACAGATACGCAGTATTTT.

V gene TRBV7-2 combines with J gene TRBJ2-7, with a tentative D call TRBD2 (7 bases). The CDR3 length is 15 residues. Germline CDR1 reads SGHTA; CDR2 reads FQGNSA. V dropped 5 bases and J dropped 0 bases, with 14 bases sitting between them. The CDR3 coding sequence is TGTGCCAGCAGCGAAGGGAGGGGGAGCTCCTACGAGCAGTACTTC. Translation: CASSEGRGSSYEQYF. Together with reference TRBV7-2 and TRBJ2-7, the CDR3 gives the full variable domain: GAGVSQSPSNKVTEKGKDVELRCDPISGHTALYWYRQSLGQGLEFLIYFQGNSAPDKSGLPSDRFSAERTGGSVSTLTIQRTQQEDSAVYLCASSEGRGSSYEQYFGPGTRLTVT.

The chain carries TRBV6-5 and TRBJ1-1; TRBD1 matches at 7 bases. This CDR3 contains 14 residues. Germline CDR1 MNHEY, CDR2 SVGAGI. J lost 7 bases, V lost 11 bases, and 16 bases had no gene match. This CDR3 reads CASSRVGGGFEAFF. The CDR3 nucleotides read TGTGCCTCATCCCGTGTAGGAGGGGGCTTTGAAGCTTTCTTT.

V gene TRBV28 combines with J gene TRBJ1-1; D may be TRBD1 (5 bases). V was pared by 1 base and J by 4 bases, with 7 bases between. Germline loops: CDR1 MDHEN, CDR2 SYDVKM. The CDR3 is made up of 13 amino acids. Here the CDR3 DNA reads TGTGCCAGCAGTTTATCCCAGGGCACTGAAGCTTTCTTT. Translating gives CASSLSQGTEAFF.

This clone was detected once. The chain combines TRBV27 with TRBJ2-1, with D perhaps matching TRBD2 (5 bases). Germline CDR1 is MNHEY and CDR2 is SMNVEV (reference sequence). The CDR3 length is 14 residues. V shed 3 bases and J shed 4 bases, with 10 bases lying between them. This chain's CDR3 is CASSFLGDYNEQFF. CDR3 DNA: TGTGCCAGCAGTTTTTTGGGAGATTACAATGAGCAGTTCTTC.

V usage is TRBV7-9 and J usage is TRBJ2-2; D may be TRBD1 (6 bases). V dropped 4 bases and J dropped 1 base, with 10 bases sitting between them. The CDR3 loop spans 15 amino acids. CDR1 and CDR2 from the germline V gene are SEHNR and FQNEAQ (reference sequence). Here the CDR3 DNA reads TGTGCCAGCAGCTCGCAGACAGGGAACACCGGGGAGCTGTTTTTT. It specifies CASSSQTGNTGELFF.

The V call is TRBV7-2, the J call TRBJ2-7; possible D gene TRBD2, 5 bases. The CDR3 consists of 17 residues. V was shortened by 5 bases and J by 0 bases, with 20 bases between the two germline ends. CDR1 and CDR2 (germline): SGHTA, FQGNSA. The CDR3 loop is CASSRLSQSGSSYEQYF. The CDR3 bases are TGTGCCAGCAGCAGACTCTCCCAAAGCGGAAGCTCCTACGAGCAGTACTTC. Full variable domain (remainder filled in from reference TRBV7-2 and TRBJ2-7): GAGVSQSPSNKVTEKGKDVELRCDPISGHTALYWYRQSLGQGLEFLIYFQGNSAPDKSGLPSDRFSAERTGGSVSTLTIQRTQQEDSAVYLCASSRLSQSGSSYEQYFGPGTRLTVT.

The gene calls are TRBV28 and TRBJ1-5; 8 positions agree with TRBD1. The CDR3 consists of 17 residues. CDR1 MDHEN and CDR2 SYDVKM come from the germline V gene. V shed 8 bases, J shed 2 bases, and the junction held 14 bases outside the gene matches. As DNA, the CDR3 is TGTGCCAGCCGATCTGCGATAAAGGACAGGGGCAATCAGCCCCAGCATTTT. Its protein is CASRSAIKDRGNQPQHF.

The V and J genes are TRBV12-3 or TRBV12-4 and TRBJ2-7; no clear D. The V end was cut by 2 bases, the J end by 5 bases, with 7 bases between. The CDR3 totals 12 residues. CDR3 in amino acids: CASSLTSHEQYF. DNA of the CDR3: TGTGCCAGCAGTTTAACTTCACACGAGCAGTACTTC.

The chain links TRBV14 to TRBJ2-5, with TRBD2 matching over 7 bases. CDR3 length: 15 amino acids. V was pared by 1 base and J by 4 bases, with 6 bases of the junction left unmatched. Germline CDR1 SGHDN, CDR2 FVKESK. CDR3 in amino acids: CASSQGDYYRETQYF. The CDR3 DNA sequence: TGTGCCAGCAGCCAAGGGGACTACTATAGAGAGACCCAGTACTTC.

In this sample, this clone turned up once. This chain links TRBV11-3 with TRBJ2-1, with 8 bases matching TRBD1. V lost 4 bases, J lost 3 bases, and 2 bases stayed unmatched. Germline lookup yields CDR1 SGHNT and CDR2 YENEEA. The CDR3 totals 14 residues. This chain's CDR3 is CASSSGTGYNEQFF. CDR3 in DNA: TGTGCCAGCAGCTCCGGGACAGGCTACAATGAGCAGTTCTTC.